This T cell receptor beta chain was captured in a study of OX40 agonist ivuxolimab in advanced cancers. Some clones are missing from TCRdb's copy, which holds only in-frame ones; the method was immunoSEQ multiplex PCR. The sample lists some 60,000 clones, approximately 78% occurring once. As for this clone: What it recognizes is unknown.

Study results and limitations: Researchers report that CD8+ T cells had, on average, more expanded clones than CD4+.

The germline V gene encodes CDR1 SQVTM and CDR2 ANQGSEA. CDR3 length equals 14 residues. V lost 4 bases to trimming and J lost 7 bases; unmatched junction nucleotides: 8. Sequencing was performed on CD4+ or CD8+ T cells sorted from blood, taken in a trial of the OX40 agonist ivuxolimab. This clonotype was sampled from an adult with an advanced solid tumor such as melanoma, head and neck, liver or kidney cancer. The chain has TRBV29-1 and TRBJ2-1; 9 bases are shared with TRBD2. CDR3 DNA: TGCAGCGTTGGGGACCCGCTAGCGGGAAATGAGCAGTTCTTC. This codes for CSVGDPLAGNEQFF.